These 9 T cell receptor beta chains came from one sample sequenced in a study of T cell repertoires in cytomegalovirus infection. From the reads, TCRdb called clonotypes with MiXCR, one entry per CDR3 protein. The repertoire has more than 200,000 distinct CDR3 sequences, 9.1% of them found once; the top ten carry over 12%. What was sequenced was PBMCs. The origin of the receptors is a human donor in good health (CMV status not recorded). Some clones in this sample may be carry-over from other donors' samples.

In its sample, this clonotype was seen a few times. This rearrangement joins TRBV7-3 to TRBJ2-1; the match to TRBD2 covers 8 bases. In germline, CDR1 is SGHTA, CDR2 FQGTGA. V gave up 0 bases and J gave up 3 bases; unmatched junction bases: 7. The CDR3 sequence is 17 residues long. The CDR3 sequence is CASSLTSGGFNYNEQFF. The CDR3 DNA is TGTGCCAGCAGCTTAACCAGCGGGGGCTTTAACTACAATGAGCAGTTCTTC.

The rearrangement joins TRBV9 to TRBJ2-1; tentatively, D is TRBD2 (6 bases). The germline gives CDR1 SGDLS, CDR2 YYNGEE. The CDR3 runs 17 residues. The V gene lost 4 bases and the J gene lost 3 bases, with 20 bases spanning the gap. The CDR3 protein is CASSPRGSGWVYNEQFF. The CDR3 DNA is TGTGCCAGCAGCCCCCGAGGAAGCGGGTGGGTCTACAATGAGCAGTTCTTC.

The table lists this clonotype with many counts. The V gene is TRBV20-1, the J gene TRBJ2-1; D is possibly TRBD1 or TRBD2 (5 bases each). The V gene lost 6 bases and the J gene lost 1 base, with 22 bases spanning the gap. The germline V gene encodes CDR1 DFQATT and CDR2 SNEGSKA (reference sequence). This CDR3 contains 17 residues. CDR3 residues: CSADEEMRGYSYNEQFF. The CDR3 DNA is TGCAGTGCCGACGAGGAGATGAGGGGCTATTCCTACAATGAGCAGTTCTTC.

This clonotype was counted only a few times. CDR3 in DNA: TGTGCCAGCAGCTTAGCAGGAGGGTCATCTACTTACAATGAGCAGTTCTTC. This encodes CASSLAGGSSTYNEQFF. J is TRBJ2-1 and V is TRBV11-2; D is possibly TRBD2 (6 bases). V was clipped by 1 base and J by 4 bases, with 17 bases between them. The CDR3 runs 17 residues. Germline CDR1 is SGHAT and CDR2 is FQNNGV. The complete variable domain, with remaining parts taken from reference TRBV11-2 and TRBJ2-1, reads EAGVAQSPRYKIIEKRQSVAFWCNPISGHATLYWYQQILGQGPKLLIQFQNNGVVDDSQLPKDRFSAERLKGVDSTLKIQPAKLEDSAVYLCASSLAGGSSTYNEQFFGPGTRLTVL.

This clonotype was picked up many times. The V gene is TRBV28, the J gene TRBJ2-3; 8 nucleotides line up with TRBD2. V lost 3 bases and J lost 8; bases outside the gene matches: 1. The CDR3 runs to 12 residues. Germline-derived CDR1 and CDR2 are MDHEN and SYDVKM. The CDR3 is CASSFRGGTQYF. Written as DNA, the CDR3 is TGTGCCAGCAGTTTTCGGGGGGGTACGCAGTATTTT.

This clonotype showed up just a few times. The chain couples TRBV6-2 or TRBV6-3 to TRBJ1-1; no reliable D call. Trimming cost V 3 bases and J 4 bases, with 3 bases left between them. The germline V gene has CDR1 MNHEY and CDR2 SVGEGT. CDR3 length: 11 residues. CDR3 residues: CASSYSTEAFF. CDR3 in DNA: TGTGCCAGCAGTTATTCCACTGAAGCTTTCTTT.

The chain has TRBV7-9 and TRBJ1-1, with 7 positions matching TRBD1. The CDR3 extends over 14 amino acids. V was clipped by 6 bases and J by 3 bases; unmatched bases: 7. CDR1 and CDR2 (germline): SEHNR, FQNEAQ (reference sequence). The CDR3 bases are TGTGCCAGCAGAACGACAGGGAGGGACACTGAAGCTTTCTTT. Amino acid sequence: CASRTTGRDTEAFF.

This clonotype has more than one count but fewer than ten. V usage is TRBV30 and J usage is TRBJ1-6, with D perhaps matching TRBD1 (5 bases). Trimming pared 4 bases from V and 0 bases from J, leaving 19 bases between. CDR3 length: 18 amino acids. Germline loops: CDR1 GTSNPN, CDR2 SVGIG (reference sequence). The CDR3 DNA follows: TGTGCCTGGACCCCTACTCGGGACTTTCACTCCTATAATTCACCCCTCCACTTT. Its translation is CAWTPTRDFHSYNSPLHF.

This clonotype occurred many times. The rearrangement joins TRBV11-2 to TRBJ2-1; D unresolved. Germline-derived CDR1 and CDR2 are SGHAT and FQNNGV. The CDR3 runs 13 residues. V lost 8 bases and J 3 bases, leaving 11 bases between the germline ends. CDR3 in DNA: TGTGCCAGCTCTAGTGCGGTCTACAATGAGCAGTTCTTC. Translation: CASSSAVYNEQFF.